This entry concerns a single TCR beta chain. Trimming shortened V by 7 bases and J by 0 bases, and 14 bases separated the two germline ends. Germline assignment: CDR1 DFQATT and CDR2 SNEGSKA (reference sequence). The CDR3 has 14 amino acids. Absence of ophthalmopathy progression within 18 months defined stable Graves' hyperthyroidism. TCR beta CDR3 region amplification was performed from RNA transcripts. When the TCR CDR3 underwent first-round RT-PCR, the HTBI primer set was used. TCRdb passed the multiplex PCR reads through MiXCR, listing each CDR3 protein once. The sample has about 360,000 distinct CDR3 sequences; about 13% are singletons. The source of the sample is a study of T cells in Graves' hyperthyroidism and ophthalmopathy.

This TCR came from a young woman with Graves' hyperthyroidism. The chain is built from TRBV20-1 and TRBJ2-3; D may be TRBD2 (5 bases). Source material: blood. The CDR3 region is CSERSSKSTDTQYF. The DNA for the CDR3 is TGCAGTGAGCGGTCCTCGAAGAGCACAGATACGCAGTATTTT.